The 18 T cell receptor beta chains listed next were all sequenced from one sample in a study of T cell responses to AZD1222 COVID-19 vaccine. TCRdb's table, derived via immunoSEQ multiplex PCR, lists solely in-frame clones and lacks some. The sample includes approximately 170,000 clones, approximately 92% of them seen just once. Sequences were derived from peripheral blood, sampled on day 0 of AZD1222 vaccination. Every receptor here comes from an adult in good health.

The chain has TRBV2 and TRBJ1-1; tentative D call: TRBD1 (5 bases). Germline V gene sequence: CDR1 SNHLY, CDR2 FYNNEI. The CDR3 loop spans 14 amino acids. V was clipped by 3 bases and J by 3 bases, with 11 bases between them. The CDR3 loop reads CASSDGGSYTEAFF. In DNA form, the CDR3 reads TGTGCCAGCAGTGATGGGGGGTCTTACACTGAAGCTTTCTTT. Full variable domain (rest looked up from reference TRBV2 and TRBJ1-1): EPEVTQTPSHQVTQMGQEVILRCVPISNHLYFYWYRQILGQKVEFLVSFYNNEISEKSEIFDDQFSVERPDGSNFTLKIRSTKLEDSAMYFCASSDGGSYTEAFFGQGTRLTVV.

The genes are TRBV18 and TRBJ1-1, with D tentatively TRBD1 (5 bases). This CDR3 is 15 amino acids long. The germline V and J ends were trimmed by 2 bases and 1 base, with 11 bases remaining between them. CDR1 is KGHSH and CDR2 is LQKENI in the germline V gene. The CDR3 region is CASSPNQGPNTEAFF. CDR3 coding DNA: TGTGCCAGCTCACCAAACCAGGGCCCGAACACTGAAGCTTTCTTT.

The CDR3 protein is CASSPRRTTDTQYF. CDR3 nucleotides: TGTGCCAGCAGCCCTAGGAGGACCACAGATACGCAGTATTTT. The chain is built from TRBV2 and TRBJ2-3; tentatively, D is TRBD2 (5 bases). V lost 6 bases and J 2 bases, leaving 12 bases between the germline ends. This CDR3 region has 14 residues. CDR1 is SNHLY and CDR2 is FYNNEI in the germline V gene.

The chain couples TRBV18 to TRBJ2-3; D unclear. The germline CDR1 and CDR2 sequences are KGHSH and LQKENI. The ends were cut back, 3 bases at V and 2 bases at J, with 3 bases in the middle. This CDR3 region has 12 residues. The CDR3, as DNA: TGTGCCAGCTCACCGACCACAGATACGCAGTATTTT. It codes for CASSPTTDTQYF. The full variable domain, its missing parts supplied by reference TRBV18 and TRBJ2-3, is NAGVMQNPRHLVRRRGQEARLRCSPMKGHSHVYWYRQLPEEGLKFMVYLQKENIIDESGMPKERFSAEFPKEGPSILRIQQVVRGDSAAYFCASSPTTDTQYFGPGTRLTVL.

The chain combines TRBV6-4 with TRBJ1-6; D remains ambiguous. CDR1 is MRHNA and CDR2 is SNTAGT in the germline V gene. There are 15 residues in the CDR3. The V end lost 4 bases, the J end lost 6 bases, and 13 bases lay between the germline ends. CDR3 amino acids: CASSVRVPFNSPLHF. CDR3 nucleotides: TGTGCCAGCAGTGTCCGGGTCCCCTTTAATTCACCCCTCCACTTT.

The chain links TRBV5-1 to TRBJ1-1; D is unclear. This CDR3 has 14 residues. Germline V gene data show CDR1 as SGHRS and CDR2 as YFSETQ. Trimming pared 0 bases from V and 0 bases from J, leaving 6 bases between. CDR3 loop: CASSLGTVNTEAFF. The CDR3, as DNA: TGCGCCAGCAGCTTGGGTACAGTGAACACTGAAGCTTTCTTT. Looking up the rest from reference TRBV5-1 and TRBJ1-1 gives the full variable domain: KAGVTQTPRYLIKTRGQQVTLSCSPISGHRSVSWYQQTPGQGLQFLFEYFSETQRNKGNFPGRFSGRQFSNSRSEMNVSTLELGDSALYLCASSLGTVNTEAFFGQGTRLTVV.

This chain connects TRBV7-2 to TRBJ2-5; TRBD1 might be the D (6 bases). In germline, CDR1 is SGHTA, CDR2 FQGNSA. Trimming took off 5 bases at V and 2 bases at J, with 9 bases between the two ends. CDR3 length: 13 residues. The CDR3 DNA is TGTGCCAGCAGCCTCGACAGGCAAGAGACCCAGTACTTC. Translated, it gives CASSLDRQETQYF.

V gene TRBV19 combines with J gene TRBJ2-2, with D unresolved. V gave up 0 bases and J gave up 1 base, with 6 bases separating them. Germline V CDR1 and CDR2: LNHDA, SQIVND (reference sequence). This CDR3 has 15 residues. CDR3 nucleotide sequence: TGTGCCAGTAGTATAGATGCAGGGAACACCGGGGAGCTGTTTTTT. This translates into CASSIDAGNTGELFF.

This clone has just a few counts. This rearrangement joins TRBV3-1 (or the pseudogene TRBV3-2) to TRBJ1-1; unclear D gene. V gave up 4 bases and J gave up 7 bases, with 10 bases separating them. The CDR3 length is 12 residues. In germline, CDR1 is LGHDT, CDR2 YNNKEL (reference sequence). In nucleotides, the CDR3 is TGTGCCAGCAGCCCACGGGTGGGTGAAGCTTTCTTT. This encodes CASSPRVGEAFF.

The V and J genes are TRBV6-6 and TRBJ2-5, with D perhaps TRBD1 or TRBD2 (6 bases each). Germline CDR1 reads MNHNY; CDR2 reads SVGAGI (reference sequence). V was clipped by 5 bases and J by 10 bases, with 23 bases between them. The CDR3 covers 15 residues. DNA of the CDR3: TGTGCCAGCAGTCCCGGGGGAGTTCCCCAAGGGGGCCAGTACTTC. Translation gives CASSPGGVPQGGQYF.

Turning to this clone: At the DNA level, this CDR3 is encoded by other sequences in the same sample as well. This chain connects TRBV19 to TRBJ2-7; 7 bases match TRBD1. This CDR3 region has 13 residues. The trim removed 3 bases at V and 3 bases at J, leaving 2 bases unmatched. Germline V gene data show CDR1 as LNHDA and CDR2 as SQIVND (reference sequence). The CDR3 loop reads CASSIGDSYEQYF. In DNA form, the CDR3 reads TGTGCCAGTAGTATCGGGGACAGCTACGAGCAGTACTTC.

This chain uses TRBV3-1 (or the pseudogene TRBV3-2) with TRBJ2-2; D gene uncertain. This CDR3 has 15 residues. Looked up from germline, CDR1 is LGHDT and CDR2 is YNNKEL (reference sequence). V was shortened by 2 bases and J by 1 base, with 8 bases between the two germline ends. The CDR3, as DNA: TGTGCCAGCAGCCAAATCACAGTGAACACCGGGGAGCTGTTTTTT. Translating it yields CASSQITVNTGELFF.

The rearrangement uses TRBV6-5 and TRBJ2-7; 8 bases agree with TRBD1. Germline CDR1 reads MNHEY; CDR2 reads SVGAGI. CDR3 length: 13 amino acids. The V gene end was trimmed by 8 bases and the J gene end by 3 bases; junction bases not matched to a gene: 6. CDR3 nucleotide sequence: TGTGCCAGCGCGAGACAGGGGATCTACGAGCAGTACTTC. Its protein is CASARQGIYEQYF.

The chain employs TRBV21-1 and TRBJ1-5; TRBD1 was called by the table and not checked on the DNA. TRBV21-1 is flagged as a pseudogene. This CDR3 comprises 17 residues. CDR3 amino acids: CASSNSPTGSRPPPQHF. CDR3 DNA: TGTGCCAGCAGCAACAGTCCGACAGGGTCCCGCCCCCCGCCCCAGCATTTT.

The chain combines TRBV5-1 with TRBJ2-6; 7 bases line up with TRBD1. CDR1 SGHRS and CDR2 YFSETQ come from the germline V gene. This CDR3 comprises 16 residues. Unmatched junction bases numbered 4, after V lost 0 bases and J lost 4 bases. The CDR3 is CASSLGQGIGANVLTF. The CDR3, as DNA: TGCGCCAGCAGCTTGGGACAGGGAATAGGGGCCAACGTCCTGACTTTC.

This clone was observed a single time. The chain is built from TRBV30 and TRBJ1-3; no firm D call. CDR1 and CDR2 (germline): GTSNPN, SVGIG (reference sequence). The CDR3 extends over 14 amino acids. The V end lost 0 bases, the J end lost 2 bases, and 8 bases lay between the germline ends. Here the CDR3 DNA reads TGTGCCTGGAGTGTCGGGAACGCTGGAAACACCATATATTTT. Encoded protein: CAWSVGNAGNTIYF.

The rearrangement joins TRBV5-4 to TRBJ2-7, with D possibly TRBD1 on 6 matching bases. Germline V gene sequence: CDR1 SGHNT, CDR2 YYREEE (reference sequence). Trimming left V 4 bases short and J 3 bases short, with 11 bases between. The CDR3 is 13 residues long. The CDR3 DNA reads TGTGCCAGCAGCGTGGGACAACGCTACGAGCAGTACTTC. As protein: CASSVGQRYEQYF. The full variable domain, rest sourced from reference TRBV5-4 and TRBJ2-7, is ETGVTQSPTHLIKTRGQQVTLRCSSQSGHNTVSWYQQALGQGPQFIFQYYREEENGRGNFPPRFSGLQFPNYSSELNVNALELDDSALYLCASSVGQRYEQYFGPGTRLTVT.

The chain employs TRBV7-3 and TRBJ1-2; a possible D gene is TRBD1 (5 bases). The CDR3 has 14 residues. V was trimmed by 2 bases and J by 7 bases, leaving 14 bases between them. CDR1 and CDR2 (germline): SGHTA, FQGTGA. CDR3 DNA sequence: TGTGCCAGCAGCTTATCTGGGGGAGTAAGTGGCTACACCTTC. This sequence encodes CASSLSGGVSGYTF.